Presented here are 8 T cell receptor beta chains from one specimen sequenced in a study of T cells in localized non-small cell lung cancer. Using immunoSEQ multiplex PCR, the repertoire was profiled, and TCRdb retains in-frame clones only, with some absent. This repertoire shows under 95,000 clones, around 81% found once; its top ten account for 8.5% to 10%. The starting material was peripheral blood, obtained before any cancer treatment. The origin of the receptors is a female donor over 55 with stage I lung adenocarcinoma.

This clone ranks as medium-sized. The rearrangement links TRBV19 to TRBJ2-7, with 7 bases matching TRBD2. The J segment lost 2 bases and the V segment lost 3 bases, leaving 10 bases of the junction unmatched. The CDR3 extends over 16 amino acids. The V gene's germline CDR1 is LNHDA and CDR2 SQIVND (reference sequence). CDR3 sequence (DNA): TGTGCCAGTAGTATGGGAGGGCTTGGGATCACCTACGAGCAGTACTTC. It encodes CASSMGGLGITYEQYF.

The V gene is TRBV6-5, the J gene TRBJ2-7; TRBD2 matches at 8 bases. The V segment lost 7 bases and the J segment 6 bases; nucleotides outside the gene matches: 11. The CDR3 runs to 14 residues. CDR1 and CDR2 (germline): MNHEY, SVGAGI. CDR3 DNA: TGTGCCAGCAACGAAGGGACTAGGTTAGGCGAGCAGTACTTC. Translating gives CASNEGTRLGEQYF.

The CDR3 protein is CTSSHHQGDSTDTQYF. In nucleotides, the CDR3 is TGCACCAGCAGCCACCACCAGGGGGATAGCACAGATACGCAGTATTTT. V usage is TRBV1 and J usage is TRBJ2-3; the D segment call TRBD1 is taken from the table without a DNA check. TRBV1 is tagged as a pseudogene. The CDR3 has 16 amino acids.

The chain joins TRBV9 to TRBJ2-7, with 7 bases aligning to TRBD1. The CDR3 runs 13 residues. Germline CDR1 SGDLS, CDR2 YYNGEE. V trimming: 0 bases; J trimming: 5 bases; junction bases outside the gene matches: 2. CDR3 amino acids: CASSVGTGDEQYF. CDR3 sequence (DNA): TGTGCCAGCAGCGTAGGAACAGGGGACGAGCAGTACTTC.

J is TRBJ2-2 and V is TRBV30; a possible D gene is TRBD2 (5 bases). This CDR3 has 17 amino acids. V lost 0 bases and J lost 4, with 18 bases in between. Germline CDR1 GTSNPN, CDR2 SVGIG (reference sequence). As DNA, the CDR3 is TGTGCCTGGAGTGTCGGTGGGAGTCATAAACGCACCGGGGAGCTGTTTTTT. Encoded protein: CAWSVGGSHKRTGELFF.

This chain connects TRBV27 to TRBJ2-3; 11 positions agree with TRBD1. Trimming removed 3 bases from V and 5 bases from J; junction bases left unmatched: 7. From germline, CDR1 is MNHEY and CDR2 SMNVEV (reference sequence). The CDR3 has 16 residues. This CDR3 reads CASSLRGQGAGDTQYF. The DNA of the CDR3 is TGTGCCAGCAGTTTGAGAGGACAGGGGGCTGGAGATACGCAGTATTTT.

In its sample, this clone was seen once. The rearrangement links TRBV13 to TRBJ2-5, with 10 bases identical to TRBD2. This CDR3 has 16 residues. J gave up 4 bases and V 0 bases, and 5 bases lay outside the gene matches. Germline CDR1 reads PRHDT; CDR2 reads FYEKMQ (reference sequence). In DNA form, the CDR3 reads TGTGCCAGCAGCTTAGGCAGGCTAGCGGGAGTAGAGACCCAGTACTTC. It specifies CASSLGRLAGVETQYF.

In DNA form, the CDR3 reads TGTGCCAGCAGCTCCGCGACAGTCACTGAAGCTTTCTTT. The encoded protein is CASSSATVTEAFF. The rearrangement links TRBV11-2 to TRBJ1-1, with D tentatively TRBD1 (5 bases). Germline CDR1 SGHAT, CDR2 FQNNGV. This CDR3 is 13 amino acids long. Trimming removed 4 bases at V and 4 bases at J, with 10 bases between.